A few counts support the clone carrying this T cell receptor (beta chain). Its antigen remains unidentified. This sample is part of a study of OX40 agonist ivuxolimab in advanced cancers. The wider study: Patients with prior anti-PD-1, anti-PD-L1 or anti-CTLA-4 therapy were eligible; roughly 40% had some.

Study-wide results and limits: Among the lowest peripheral clonal expansion occurred in 0.1-3.0 mg/kg partial responders.

The CDR3 is 15 residues long. Trimming removed 0 bases from V and 2 bases from J; junction bases left unmatched: 4. Germline V lookup: CDR1 SGHTA, CDR2 FQGNSA. The data were produced by immunoSEQ multiplex PCR, yet TCRdb's version contains in-frame clones alone and is incomplete. The table lists some 21,000 clones, about 70% of them singletons. This clonotype was obtained from an adult with an advanced solid tumor such as melanoma, head and neck, liver or kidney cancer. The chain recombines TRBV7-2 with TRBJ2-7; 7 nucleotides line up with TRBD2. The source material was CD4+ or CD8+ T cells sorted from blood, sampled in a trial of the OX40 agonist ivuxolimab. CDR3 sequence (DNA): TGTGCCAGCAGCTTAGCGCGGGGGACTACCTACGAGCAGTACTTC. As protein: CASSLARGTTYEQYF.